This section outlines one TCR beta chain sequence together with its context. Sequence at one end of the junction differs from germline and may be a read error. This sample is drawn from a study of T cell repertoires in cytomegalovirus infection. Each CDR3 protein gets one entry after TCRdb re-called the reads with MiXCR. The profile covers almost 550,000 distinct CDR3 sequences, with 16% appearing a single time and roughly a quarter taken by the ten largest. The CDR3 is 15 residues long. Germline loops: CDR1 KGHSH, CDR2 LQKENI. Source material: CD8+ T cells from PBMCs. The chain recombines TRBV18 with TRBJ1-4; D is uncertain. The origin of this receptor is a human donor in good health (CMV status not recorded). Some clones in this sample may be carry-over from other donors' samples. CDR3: CASSAGPSTNEKLSF. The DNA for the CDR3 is TGTGCCAGCTCAGCGGGCCCCTCAACTAATGAAAAACTGTCTTTT. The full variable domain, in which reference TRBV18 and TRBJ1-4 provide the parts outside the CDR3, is NAGVMQNPRHLVRRRGQEARLRCSPMKGHSHVYWYRQLPEEGLKFMVYLQKENIIDESGMPKERFSAEFPKEGPSILRIQQVVRGDSAAYFCASSAGPSTNEKLSFGSGTQLSVL.